What follows are 25 T cell receptor beta chains derived from one specimen sequenced in a study of OX40 agonist ivuxolimab in advanced cancers. This table comes from immunoSEQ multiplex PCR, and its TCRdb copy is limited to in-frame clones, with some not included. This table holds around 62,000 clones, roughly 82% found once. Sample: CD4+ or CD8+ T cells sorted from blood, taken in a trial of the OX40 agonist ivuxolimab. These receptors all stem from an adult with an advanced solid tumor such as melanoma, head and neck, liver or kidney cancer.

The CDR3 DNA is TGTGCCAGCAGGGGGGTAAGCAATCAGCCCCAGCATTTT. Its protein product is CASRGVSNQPQHF. The V and J genes are TRBV4-2 and TRBJ1-5, with D perhaps matching TRBD1 (5 bases). V lost 6 bases and J lost 1, with 7 bases in between. Germline CDR1 and CDR2: LGHNA and YNFKEQ. This CDR3 spans 13 amino acids.

This clone showed up just a few times. The J gene is TRBJ2-5, the V gene TRBV7-8; the D gene is possibly TRBD1 (5 bases). The V end lost 1 base, the J end lost 5 bases, and 8 bases lay between the germline ends. CDR1 and CDR2 (germline): SGHVS, FQNEAQ. This CDR3 has 13 residues. In nucleotides, the CDR3 is TGTGCCAGCAGCTTAGACAGGATGGAGACCCAGTACTTC. The encoded protein is CASSLDRMETQYF. The complete variable domain, with remaining parts taken from reference TRBV7-8 and TRBJ2-5, reads GAGVSQSPRYKVAKRGQDVALRCDPISGHVSLFWYQQALGQGPEFLTYFQNEAQLDKSGLPSDRFFAERPEGSVSTLKIQRTQQEDSAVYLCASSLDRMETQYFGPGTRLLVL.

The genes are TRBV5-8 and TRBJ2-7; D uncertain. V dropped 1 base and J dropped 0 bases, with 11 bases sitting between them. The germline V gene encodes CDR1 SGHTS and CDR2 YDEGEE. The CDR3 is made up of 15 amino acids. The CDR3 bases are TGTGCCAGCAGCTTGTTTAACGGTAACTCCTACGAGCAGTACTTC. It encodes CASSLFNGNSYEQYF.

This clone has a single count. This chain connects TRBV7-9 to TRBJ2-1; TRBD2 matches at 8 bases. In germline, CDR1 is SEHNR, CDR2 FQNEAQ (reference sequence). CDR3 length: 18 amino acids. V was clipped by 1 base and J by 6 bases; unmatched bases: 14. Here the CDR3 reads CASSLVAGGPLRGNEQFF. For the CDR3, the DNA is TGTGCCAGCAGCTTAGTGGCGGGAGGTCCCCTCCGCGGCAATGAGCAGTTCTTC.

In its sample, this clone was seen once. The chain employs TRBV11-2 and TRBJ1-4, with TRBD1 matching over 11 bases. Germline V gene lookup returns CDR1 SGHAT and CDR2 FQNNGV. With V trimmed by 2 bases and J by 8 bases, 4 bases remained unmatched. The CDR3 has 15 residues. The CDR3 here is CASSLLGQGGEKLFF. The CDR3 DNA reads TGTGCCAGCAGCTTATTGGGACAGGGGGGCGAAAAACTGTTTTTT.

V and J are TRBV11-2 and TRBJ2-7; a weak D match, TRBD2 (5 bases). The CDR3 runs to 17 residues. CDR1 is SGHAT and CDR2 is FQNNGV in the germline V gene. Trimming removed 5 bases at V and 0 bases at J, with 20 bases between. The CDR3 sequence: CASSRPGWAASSYEQYF. Here the CDR3 DNA reads TGTGCCAGCAGCCGACCGGGGTGGGCTGCGAGCTCCTACGAGCAGTACTTC. Using reference TRBV11-2 and TRBJ2-7 for the parts outside the CDR3, the full variable domain is EAGVAQSPRYKIIEKRQSVAFWCNPISGHATLYWYQQILGQGPKLLIQFQNNGVVDDSQLPKDRFSAERLKGVDSTLKIQPAKLEDSAVYLCASSRPGWAASSYEQYFGPGTRLTVT.

The V gene is TRBV2, the J gene TRBJ2-3; D may be TRBD2 (6 bases). Trimming stripped 7 bases from V and 3 bases from J, with 14 bases between. Germline lookup yields CDR1 SNHLY and CDR2 FYNNEI. This CDR3 contains 14 residues. This CDR3 is CASNRLASTDTQYF. The CDR3 bases are TGTGCCAGCAATCGTCTAGCGAGTACAGATACGCAGTATTTT. Combining the CDR3 with reference TRBV2 and TRBJ2-3 gives the whole variable domain EPEVTQTPSHQVTQMGQEVILRCVPISNHLYFYWYRQILGQKVEFLVSFYNNEISEKSEIFDDQFSVERPDGSNFTLKIRSTKLEDSAMYFCASNRLASTDTQYFGPGTRLTVL.

This clone has a single count. The V call is TRBV6-5, the J call TRBJ2-2; a possible D gene is TRBD1 (5 bases). The CDR3 length is 16 residues. From germline, CDR1 is MNHEY and CDR2 SVGAGI. Trimming cost V 0 bases and J 4 bases, with 12 bases left between them. In nucleotides, the CDR3 is TGTGCCAGCAGTTACTCGGCAGGGCGTACCACCGGGGAGCTGTTTTTT. Residues: CASSYSAGRTTGELFF.

V and J are TRBV9 and TRBJ2-5; the D is unclear. This CDR3 contains 13 residues. CDR1 is SGDLS, CDR2 YYNGEE, per germline. Trimming pared 3 bases from V and 0 bases from J, leaving 6 bases between. The CDR3 loop is CASSEGYQETQYF. The CDR3, as DNA: TGTGCCAGCAGCGAGGGTTACCAAGAGACCCAGTACTTC.

The V call is TRBV27, the J call TRBJ2-5; a possible D gene is TRBD2 (6 bases). This CDR3 comprises 14 residues. Trimming took off 2 bases at V and 2 bases at J, with 9 bases between the two ends. Germline CDR1 MNHEY, CDR2 SMNVEV (reference sequence). CDR3 DNA: TGTGCCAGCAGTTTAATAGGGAGGCAAGAGACCCAGTACTTC. Protein: CASSLIGRQETQYF.

V usage is TRBV19 and J usage is TRBJ2-1; TRBD1 might be the D (5 bases). This CDR3 has 13 residues. V lost 6 bases to trimming and J lost 7 bases, with 13 bases between them. Germline values: CDR1 LNHDA, CDR2 SQIVND (reference sequence). Here the CDR3 DNA reads TGTGCCAGTAGGGCGACAGTCGTAAATGAGCAGTTCTTC. Its translation: CASRATVVNEQFF. The full variable domain, in which reference TRBV19 and TRBJ2-1 provide the parts outside the CDR3, is DGGITQSPKYLFRKEGQNVTLSCEQNLNHDAMYWYRQDPGQGLRLIYYSQIVNDFQKGDIAEGYSVSREKKESFPLTVTSAQKNPTAFYLCASRATVVNEQFFGPGTRLTVL.

This chain links TRBV18 with TRBJ2-7; D may be TRBD1 or TRBD2 (5 bases each). The CDR3 is 15 amino acids. Trimming took off 0 bases at V and 0 bases at J, with 9 bases between the two ends. Germline V CDR1 and CDR2: KGHSH, LQKENI. The CDR3 sequence: CASSPPGRSSYEQYF. For the CDR3, the DNA is TGTGCCAGCTCACCACCGGGACGGAGCTCCTACGAGCAGTACTTC.

This clone came up a few times. The V gene is TRBV29-1, the J gene TRBJ1-1; no firm D call. Germline V gives CDR1 SQVTM, CDR2 ANQGSEA. Trimming pared 3 bases from V and 3 bases from J, leaving 11 bases between. The CDR3 sequence is 13 residues long. CDR3 nucleotide sequence: TGCAGCGTTGAGGACCAGTCTGACACTGAAGCTTTCTTT. Amino acids: CSVEDQSDTEAFF.

The genes are TRBV7-3 and TRBJ2-1, with a tentative D call TRBD2 (6 bases). V dropped 5 bases and J dropped 5 bases, with 10 bases sitting between them. Per the germline V gene, CDR1 is SGHTA and CDR2 is FQGTGA. This CDR3 spans 13 amino acids. In nucleotides, the CDR3 is TGTGCCAGCAGCCATGGGAGGAACAATGAGCAGTTCTTC. It is translated as CASSHGRNNEQFF.

V is TRBV2 and J is TRBJ2-2; 12 nucleotides align to TRBD2. Germline V gene data show CDR1 as SNHLY and CDR2 as FYNNEI. Trimming cost V 6 bases and J 3 bases; bases outside gene matches: 2. This CDR3 is 15 amino acids long. The CDR3 region is CASRRLAGDTGELFF. Written as DNA, the CDR3 is TGTGCCAGCAGAAGACTAGCGGGAGACACCGGGGAGCTGTTTTTT. Complete variable domain (other parts from reference TRBV2 and TRBJ2-2): EPEVTQTPSHQVTQMGQEVILRCVPISNHLYFYWYRQILGQKVEFLVSFYNNEISEKSEIFDDQFSVERPDGSNFTLKIRSTKLEDSAMYFCASRRLAGDTGELFFGEGSRLTVL.

This clone was counted a single time. DNA for the CDR3: TGTGCCAGCAAGCCAGGGCCTAGCTCCTACGAGCAGTACTTC. Amino acid sequence: CASKPGPSSYEQYF. This chain uses TRBV7-2 with TRBJ2-7; D may be TRBD1 (5 bases). The CDR3 has 14 amino acids. The germline V gene has CDR1 SGHTA and CDR2 FQGNSA. The germline V and J ends were trimmed by 7 bases and 0 bases, with 13 bases remaining between them.

The chain uses TRBV18 and TRBJ2-7; no definite D call. Germline values: CDR1 KGHSH, CDR2 LQKENI. This CDR3 contains 12 residues. V was shortened by 2 bases and J by 5 bases, with 7 bases between the two germline ends. The CDR3 coding sequence is TGTGCCAGCTCACCAACCGGCGACGAGCAGTACTTC. It codes for CASSPTGDEQYF.

V gene TRBV4-2 combines with J gene TRBJ2-7; no firm D call. In germline, CDR1 is LGHNA, CDR2 YNFKEQ. The CDR3 loop spans 13 amino acids. Trimming took 2 bases from V and 4 from J, leaving 9 bases between them. CDR3 loop: CASSQTQIYEQYF. CDR3 bases: TGTGCCAGCAGCCAAACCCAAATTTACGAGCAGTACTTC.

The CDR3 DNA sequence: TGTGCCAGCAGTGCCCCTGAGGCCCAGTACTTC. Its protein is CASSAPEAQYF. This chain links TRBV28 with TRBJ2-5; D is ambiguous. The CDR3 runs 11 residues. Germline V lookup: CDR1 MDHEN, CDR2 SYDVKM. V lost 5 bases and J 9 bases, leaving 10 bases between the germline ends.

CDR3 in DNA: TGTGCCATCAGTGAGCGTATGGGGGCAGGTGTAAACTATGGCTACACCTTC. As protein: CAISERMGAGVNYGYTF. The chain has TRBV10-3 and TRBJ1-2, with a possible D match to TRBD1 (6 bases). V lost 2 bases, J lost 2 bases, and 18 bases lay in between. The V gene's germline CDR1 is ENHRY and CDR2 SYGVKD. This CDR3 region has 17 residues.

The chain couples TRBV15 to TRBJ2-1, with D possibly being TRBD1 (7 bases). Germline V gene lookup returns CDR1 LNHNV and CDR2 YYDKDF (reference sequence). The CDR3 covers 15 residues. The V end lost 1 base, the J end lost 7 bases, and 14 bases lay between the germline ends. The CDR3 spells CATSRGQGRGNEQFF. CDR3 sequence (DNA): TGTGCCACCAGCAGAGGACAGGGACGGGGGAATGAGCAGTTCTTC.

The chain combines TRBV28 with TRBJ1-5; the D is unclear. V was cut by 5 bases and J by 6 bases, with 8 bases left in between. Germline CDR1 reads MDHEN; CDR2 reads SYDVKM. CDR3 length: 12 residues. CDR3 nucleotides: TGTGCCAGCAGTGCCAATCTTCAGCCCCAGCATTTT. As protein: CASSANLQPQHF.

V gene TRBV4-3 combines with J gene TRBJ2-5, with TRBD1 as a possible D gene (6 bases). This CDR3 spans 15 amino acids. Germline CDR1 and CDR2: LGHNA and YSLEER. V lost 0 bases and J lost 3, with 11 bases in between. This chain's CDR3 is CASSQEWGQEETQYF. The CDR3 DNA reads as TGCGCCAGCAGCCAAGAATGGGGGCAGGAAGAGACCCAGTACTTC.

This clone was observed once. This rearrangement joins TRBV14 to TRBJ2-5, with D possibly being TRBD1 (5 bases). Trimming removed 0 bases at V and 2 bases at J, with 10 bases between. CDR1 SGHDN and CDR2 FVKESK come from the germline V gene. The CDR3 is made up of 15 amino acids. The CDR3 is CASSQDRGNQETQYF. Written as DNA, the CDR3 is TGTGCCAGCAGCCAAGATAGGGGAAATCAAGAGACCCAGTACTTC.

This clone was recorded once. The chain combines TRBV4-3 with TRBJ1-1; 7 positions agree with TRBD1. CDR1 and CDR2 from the germline V gene are LGHNA and YSLEER. This CDR3 spans 18 amino acids. V trimming: 0 bases; J trimming: 3 bases; junction bases outside the gene matches: 13. CDR3 residues: CASSQDWVLWTGDTEAFF. The CDR3 DNA sequence: TGCGCCAGCAGCCAAGATTGGGTGTTGTGGACAGGCGACACTGAAGCTTTCTTT.